Listed below are T cell receptor beta chains from one sample, sequenced in a study of cytomegalovirus exposure and HLA in healthy donors. Method: immunoSEQ multiplex PCR; TCRdb's copy keeps in-frame clones and lacks some. The repertoire holds about 240,000 clones, with approximately 86% as singletons. The sequenced material came from PBMCs. These receptors were collected from a woman aged 25-40 years in good health and CMV-seropositive. Each CDR3 is given with its conserved first and last residue. Each record gives: V gene, D gene, J gene, clone size, CDR3 DNA, CDR3 protein. A D gene is named only where the DNA matches it firmly. The size entry is marked missing in some rows and otherwise reads once, few, many or a size class.

v_gene: TRBV18
d_gene: TRBD2
j_gene: TRBJ2-5
abundance: -
CDR3nt: TGTGCCAGCTCACCATTAGCGGGTCGGGAGACCCAGTACTTC
CDR3aa: CASSPLAGRETQYF

v_gene: TRBV6-1
d_gene: TRBD2
j_gene: TRBJ2-1
abundance: -
CDR3nt: TGTGCCAGCAGTCCGAGTACCGGGACTAGCTTTCAGCAGTTCTTC
CDR3aa: CASSPSTGTSFQQFF

v_gene: TRBV15
d_gene: -
j_gene: TRBJ2-3
abundance: -
CDR3nt: TGTGCCACCAGCAGAGATCTCCCAGATACGCAGTATTTT
CDR3aa: CATSRDLPDTQYF

v_gene: TRBV5-5
d_gene: -
j_gene: TRBJ1-1
abundance: -
CDR3nt: TGTGCCAGCAGCCATCCAACAGGGACGAACACTGAAGCTTTCTTT
CDR3aa: CASSHPTGTNTEAFF

v_gene: TRBV5-1
d_gene: -
j_gene: TRBJ1-4
abundance: -
CDR3nt: TGCGCCAGCAGCTTCAGCGCAAGGACAGAGGGACTGTTTTTT
CDR3aa: CASSFSARTEGLFF

v_gene: TRBV2
d_gene: -
j_gene: TRBJ1-2
abundance: -
CDR3nt: TGTGCCAGCAGCCCCGGGGGGGGCCCTGACTATGGCTACACCTTC
CDR3aa: CASSPGGGPDYGYTF

v_gene: TRBV30
d_gene: -
j_gene: TRBJ1-2
abundance: -
CDR3nt: TGTGCCTGGAGTGTAGCCTTGGGCCGAGCGGACTATGGCTACACCTTC
CDR3aa: CAWSVALGRADYGYTF

v_gene: TRBV9
d_gene: TRBD2
j_gene: TRBJ2-7
abundance: -
CDR3nt: TGTGCCAGCAGCGTAGGGACTAGCGGGAGGGCCAATCACTACGAGCAGTACTTC
CDR3aa: CASSVGTSGRANHYEQYF

v_gene: TRBV27
d_gene: -
j_gene: TRBJ2-5
abundance: -
CDR3nt: TGTGCCAGCAGTTCCGACTGGGCGGGAGAGACCCAGTACTTC
CDR3aa: CASSSDWAGETQYF

v_gene: TRBV10-2
d_gene: TRBD2
j_gene: TRBJ2-5
abundance: -
CDR3nt: TGCGCCAGCAGTGCGGGAGGGCCGGGGGAGACCCAGTACTTC
CDR3aa: CASSAGGPGETQYF

v_gene: TRBV15
d_gene: TRBD2
j_gene: TRBJ2-1
abundance: -
CDR3nt: TGTGCCACCAGCAGCCGCGGGGGAACCTACAATGAGCAGTTCTTC
CDR3aa: CATSSRGGTYNEQFF

v_gene: TRBV10-3
d_gene: TRBD2
j_gene: TRBJ2-3
abundance: -
CDR3nt: TGTGCCACGCGACTAGCGGGAAGCACAGATACGCAGTATTTT
CDR3aa: CATRLAGSTDTQYF

v_gene: TRBV14
d_gene: -
j_gene: TRBJ2-7
abundance: -
CDR3nt: TGTGCCAGCAGCCGACTTGGGGGGAACTCCTACGAGCAGTACTTC
CDR3aa: CASSRLGGNSYEQYF

v_gene: TRBV5-4
d_gene: -
j_gene: TRBJ2-7
abundance: once
CDR3nt: TGTGCCAGCAGCTTGCGGGCTAGCGTCGCCTACGAGCAGTACTTC
CDR3aa: CASSLRASVAYEQYF

v_gene: TRBV2
d_gene: -
j_gene: TRBJ1-1
abundance: few
CDR3nt: TGTGCCAGCAGTGTATTCGGTCAGGGGACTGAAGCTTTCTTT
CDR3aa: CASSVFGQGTEAFF

v_gene: TRBV11-2
d_gene: -
j_gene: TRBJ2-3
abundance: -
CDR3nt: TGTGCCAGCCGAGGTTTGGAGGTGACAGATACGCAGTATTTT
CDR3aa: CASRGLEVTDTQYF

v_gene: TRBV6-1
d_gene: TRBD1
j_gene: TRBJ1-1
abundance: -
CDR3nt: TGTGCCAGCAGCAGACAGGGCGGCACTGAAGCTTTCTTT
CDR3aa: CASSRQGGTEAFF

v_gene: TRBV6-1
d_gene: TRBD1
j_gene: TRBJ2-7
abundance: -
CDR3nt: TGTGCCAGCAGTGACAGGAACCGGGACAGAGTTGTGCAGTACTTC
CDR3aa: CASSDRNRDRVVQYF

v_gene: TRBV11-3
d_gene: TRBD2
j_gene: TRBJ2-3
abundance: -
CDR3nt: TGTGCCAGCAGCTTAGGGCTAGCGGGGGTCACAGATACGCAGTATTTT
CDR3aa: CASSLGLAGVTDTQYF

v_gene: TRBV29-1
d_gene: -
j_gene: TRBJ2-1
abundance: -
CDR3nt: TGCAGCGTTGTCGGGATCTCCTACAATGAGCAGTTCTTC
CDR3aa: CSVVGISYNEQFF

v_gene: TRBV19
d_gene: TRBD1
j_gene: TRBJ1-1
abundance: -
CDR3nt: TGTGCCAGTAGCCTAGGTCCCGGGACAGGCTACACTGAAGCTTTCTTT
CDR3aa: CASSLGPGTGYTEAFF

v_gene: TRBV19
d_gene: -
j_gene: TRBJ1-5
abundance: -
CDR3nt: TGTGCCAGTACCCTCGACAGATTCAATCAGCCCCAGCATTTT
CDR3aa: CASTLDRFNQPQHF

v_gene: TRBV18
d_gene: TRBD1
j_gene: TRBJ2-1
abundance: once
CDR3nt: TGTGCCAGCTCACCGGGGACAGGGGACTACAATGAGCAGTTCTTC
CDR3aa: CASSPGTGDYNEQFF

v_gene: TRBV2
d_gene: TRBD2
j_gene: TRBJ2-3
abundance: -
CDR3nt: TGTGCCAGCAGGGCCAGCGGGGGCACAGATACGCAGTATTTT
CDR3aa: CASRASGGTDTQYF

v_gene: TRBV6-6
d_gene: -
j_gene: TRBJ1-5
abundance: -
CDR3nt: TGTGCCAGCAGTTACTCGTGGGGGGATCAGCCCCAGCATTTT
CDR3aa: CASSYSWGDQPQHF

v_gene: TRBV5-6
d_gene: TRBD1
j_gene: TRBJ2-7
abundance: -
CDR3nt: TGTGCCAGCAGCTTTGGGTTGGGGGGACAGGGATACGAGCAGTACTTC
CDR3aa: CASSFGLGGQGYEQYF

v_gene: TRBV4-2
d_gene: -
j_gene: TRBJ1-2
abundance: -
CDR3nt: TGTGCCAGCAGCCAAGCCGGACAGCTTAACTATGGCTACACCTTC
CDR3aa: CASSQAGQLNYGYTF

v_gene: TRBV6-6
d_gene: TRBD1
j_gene: TRBJ1-4
abundance: once
CDR3nt: TGTGCCAGCAGTTACCCGGGGACAGGGGGAAATGAAAAACTGTTTTTT
CDR3aa: CASSYPGTGGNEKLFF

v_gene: TRBV11-3
d_gene: -
j_gene: TRBJ2-1
abundance: -
CDR3nt: TGTGCCAGCAGCTTAGAGTTGAGGCGGGAGCAGTTCTTC
CDR3aa: CASSLELRREQFF

v_gene: TRBV6-1
d_gene: -
j_gene: TRBJ1-2
abundance: -
CDR3nt: TGTGCCAGCAGTGAAGCCCGGGACACCTATGGCTACACCTTC
CDR3aa: CASSEARDTYGYTF

v_gene: TRBV28
d_gene: TRBD2
j_gene: TRBJ2-7
abundance: -
CDR3nt: TGTGCCAGCAGCCCGCCGGGGGGGTACGAGCAGTACTTC
CDR3aa: CASSPPGGYEQYF

v_gene: TRBV11-2
d_gene: -
j_gene: TRBJ2-5
abundance: -
CDR3nt: TGTGCCAGCAGCTTAGAGGGGAGCCGGTACCAAGAGACCCAGTACTTC
CDR3aa: CASSLEGSRYQETQYF

v_gene: TRBV19
d_gene: TRBD1
j_gene: TRBJ1-2
abundance: -
CDR3nt: TGTGCCAGTAGTATATATGAGGGGGCGAACTATGGCTACACCTTC
CDR3aa: CASSIYEGANYGYTF

v_gene: TRBV4-1
d_gene: -
j_gene: TRBJ1-2
abundance: few
CDR3nt: TGCGCCAGCAGTCCTAGGTCACAAAACTATGGCTACACCTTC
CDR3aa: CASSPRSQNYGYTF

v_gene: TRBV12-5
d_gene: -
j_gene: TRBJ2-2
abundance: -
CDR3nt: TGTGCTAGTGGGCGATGGAACACCGGGGAGCTGTTTTTT
CDR3aa: CASGRWNTGELFF

v_gene: TRBV5-1
d_gene: TRBD2
j_gene: TRBJ2-3
abundance: -
CDR3nt: TGCGCCAGCAGCTTGGCACTAGCGGGAAACACAGATACGCAGTATTTT
CDR3aa: CASSLALAGNTDTQYF

v_gene: TRBV6-5
d_gene: TRBD1
j_gene: TRBJ1-2
abundance: -
CDR3nt: TGTGCCAGCAGTTACTTAGACAGGGGCTATGGCTACACCTTC
CDR3aa: CASSYLDRGYGYTF

v_gene: TRBV7-2
d_gene: TRBD2
j_gene: TRBJ2-7
abundance: -
CDR3nt: TGTGCCAGCAGCCAGGGGTGGCCGGGACTAGAAAACTACGAGCAGTACTTC
CDR3aa: CASSQGWPGLENYEQYF

v_gene: TRBV7-9
d_gene: -
j_gene: TRBJ2-1
abundance: -
CDR3nt: TGTGCCAGCAGCTTAGAGGGAGGGGGGAATGAGCAGTTCTTC
CDR3aa: CASSLEGGGNEQFF

v_gene: TRBV5-1
d_gene: TRBD2
j_gene: TRBJ2-3
abundance: once
CDR3nt: TGCGCCAGCAGCTTGGGGCTAGCGGGAACCGGGTTCAATACGCAGTATTTT
CDR3aa: CASSLGLAGTGFNTQYF

v_gene: TRBV11-2
d_gene: TRBD1
j_gene: TRBJ1-1
abundance: once
CDR3nt: TGTGCCAGCAGCTTAACAGGGGGGAGTGAAGCTTTCTTT
CDR3aa: CASSLTGGSEAFF

v_gene: TRBV14
d_gene: TRBD1
j_gene: TRBJ2-1
abundance: -
CDR3nt: TGTGCCAGCAGCGGACAGGGGGCGTATCGTGAGCAGTTCTTC
CDR3aa: CASSGQGAYREQFF

v_gene: TRBV19
d_gene: -
j_gene: TRBJ2-1
abundance: -
CDR3nt: TGTGCCAGTAGTGAGTATTACAATGAGCAGTTCTTC
CDR3aa: CASSEYYNEQFF

v_gene: TRBV18
d_gene: -
j_gene: TRBJ2-4
abundance: -
CDR3nt: TGTGCCAGCTCACCTCCTTCCAAAAACATTCAGTACTTC
CDR3aa: CASSPPSKNIQYF

v_gene: TRBV7-2
d_gene: TRBD1
j_gene: TRBJ1-5
abundance: -
CDR3nt: TGTGCCAGCAGCAGACGGGGAGGGACAGGGGATCAGCCCCAGCATTTT
CDR3aa: CASSRRGGTGDQPQHF

v_gene: TRBV4-1
d_gene: -
j_gene: TRBJ1-1
abundance: -
CDR3nt: TGCGCCAGCAGCCAAGCCAGGGGCGCAGTAGACACTGAAGCTTTCTTT
CDR3aa: CASSQARGAVDTEAFF

v_gene: TRBV6-4
d_gene: TRBD2
j_gene: TRBJ2-1
abundance: -
CDR3nt: TGTGCCAGCAGCCTGGGTGGGACTAGCGTTCACAATGAGCAGTTCTTC
CDR3aa: CASSLGGTSVHNEQFF

v_gene: TRBV25-1
d_gene: -
j_gene: TRBJ2-7
abundance: -
CDR3nt: TGTGCCAGCACGACAGGTCGCGAGCAGTACTTC
CDR3aa: CASTTGREQYF

v_gene: TRBV6-5
d_gene: TRBD1
j_gene: TRBJ2-4
abundance: -
CDR3nt: TGTGCCAGCAGCAGACAGGGAAACAAAAACATTCAGTACTTC
CDR3aa: CASSRQGNKNIQYF

v_gene: TRBV27
d_gene: TRBD1
j_gene: TRBJ1-1
abundance: -
CDR3nt: TGTGCCAGCAGTTTCGGGCAGGGGGCTGAAGCTTTCTTT
CDR3aa: CASSFGQGAEAFF

v_gene: TRBV7-3
d_gene: TRBD2
j_gene: TRBJ2-1
abundance: -
CDR3nt: TGTGCCAGCAGCTGGGGAGCGGGAGGGCGGAGTGAGCAGTTCTTC
CDR3aa: CASSWGAGGRSEQFF

v_gene: TRBV29-1
d_gene: -
j_gene: TRBJ2-3
abundance: -
CDR3nt: TGCAGCGTCTCTATCTGGATAGCTAGTAACACAGATACGCAGTATTTT
CDR3aa: CSVSIWIASNTDTQYF

v_gene: TRBV6-1
d_gene: -
j_gene: TRBJ2-7
abundance: -
CDR3nt: TGTGCCAGCAGTGAACCGGGACTGCCCTCCTACGAGCAGTACTTC
CDR3aa: CASSEPGLPSYEQYF

v_gene: TRBV29-1
d_gene: -
j_gene: TRBJ2-5
abundance: -
CDR3nt: TGCAGCGTTGTCCCGTCCCTTGAGACCCAGTACTTC
CDR3aa: CSVVPSLETQYF

v_gene: TRBV6-5
d_gene: TRBD1
j_gene: TRBJ1-5
abundance: -
CDR3nt: TGTGCCAGCAGTAACAGGGGATTCAATCAGCCCCAGCATTTT
CDR3aa: CASSNRGFNQPQHF

v_gene: TRBV4-1
d_gene: -
j_gene: TRBJ1-2
abundance: -
CDR3nt: TGCGCCAGCAGCCCCCCTGGGAGGGATTTGGACTATGGCTACACCTTC
CDR3aa: CASSPPGRDLDYGYTF

v_gene: TRBV2
d_gene: TRBD2
j_gene: TRBJ2-1
abundance: -
CDR3nt: TGTGCCAGCAGCGCCGGGACTATTGCCTACAATGAGCAGTTCTTC
CDR3aa: CASSAGTIAYNEQFF

v_gene: TRBV7-3
d_gene: -
j_gene: TRBJ2-1
abundance: -
CDR3nt: TGTGCCAGCAGCTTAAGAGGCGGTACCTACAATGAGCAGTTCTTC
CDR3aa: CASSLRGGTYNEQFF

v_gene: TRBV27
d_gene: TRBD1
j_gene: TRBJ1-1
abundance: -
CDR3nt: TGTGCCAGCAGGAATGGTAAAGGGGGCATGAACACTGAAGCTTTCTTT
CDR3aa: CASRNGKGGMNTEAFF

v_gene: TRBV4-1
d_gene: -
j_gene: TRBJ2-1
abundance: -
CDR3nt: TGCGCCAGCAGCCACAGGGTTTCAATCTCCTACAATGAGCAGTTCTTC
CDR3aa: CASSHRVSISYNEQFF